Shown below are 30 T cell receptor beta chains from a single sample sequenced in a study of T cell repertoires in cytomegalovirus infection. TCRdb re-called the reads with MiXCR, one entry per CDR3 protein. In the table there are a few hundred thousand distinct CDR3 sequences, around 15% of which are singletons. Sequenced sample: CD8+ T cells from PBMCs. The receptors derive from a human donor in good health (CMV status not recorded). Some clones in this sample may be carry-over from other donors' samples.

The rearrangement uses TRBV3-1 and TRBJ2-1, with D possibly TRBD2 on 6 matching bases. Germline CDR1 LGHDT, CDR2 YNNKEL (reference sequence). The CDR3 length is 13 residues. Trimming shortened V by 1 base and J by 6 bases, and 7 bases separated the two germline ends. The CDR3 region has the DNA TGTGCCAGCAGCCAAGGGGACTCCAATGAGCAGTTCTTC. The encoded protein is CASSQGDSNEQFF.

The gene calls are TRBV29-1 and TRBJ2-7, with 7 bases lining up with TRBD1. V trimming: 7 bases; J trimming: 3 bases; junction bases outside the gene matches: 9. The CDR3 has 13 residues. Germline loops: CDR1 SQVTM, CDR2 ANQGSEA. The CDR3 region has the DNA TGCAGCGCACGGGACAGCCTCTTCTACGAGCAGTACTTC. Translation: CSARDSLFYEQYF.

The V gene is TRBV20-1, the J gene TRBJ1-2; D not certain. V was trimmed by 6 bases and J by 5 bases, leaving 28 bases between them. Germline loops: CDR1 DFQATT, CDR2 SNEGSKA (reference sequence). The CDR3 is 17 amino acids. The CDR3 is CSAVLTVDPTNPYGYTF. CDR3 bases: TGCAGTGCGGTTCTAACCGTCGACCCCACAAATCCTTATGGCTACACCTTC.

The genes are TRBV12-3 or TRBV12-4 and TRBJ1-4; no clear D gene. The CDR3 contains 15 residues. Trimming cost V 6 bases and J 4 bases, with 15 bases left between them. The CDR3 DNA reads TGTGCCAGCAGAAACCAGTCGGGATATAATGAAAAACTGTTTTTT. It yields the protein CASRNQSGYNEKLFF.

The chain couples TRBV5-1 to TRBJ2-1, with TRBD1 matching over 8 bases. CDR3 length equals 14 residues. The V segment lost 1 base and the J segment 4 bases; nucleotides outside the gene matches: 1. Germline V gene lookup returns CDR1 SGHRS and CDR2 YFSETQ. The CDR3 protein is CASSLTGGYNEQFF. CDR3 nucleotide sequence: TGCGCCAGCAGCTTGACAGGGGGTTACAATGAGCAGTTCTTC.

This clonotype has a handful of counts. This chain uses TRBV6-5 with TRBJ2-7; 9 bases are shared with TRBD1. V lost 1 base to trimming and J lost 2 bases; unmatched junction nucleotides: 9. The CDR3 sequence is 17 residues long. CDR1 is MNHEY and CDR2 is SVGAGI in the germline V gene. Written as DNA, the CDR3 is TGTGCCAGCAGTTACTACAGGGACAGGGTCTCTCCCTACGAGCAGTACTTC. Residues: CASSYYRDRVSPYEQYF.

The genes are TRBV19 and TRBJ1-5; D remains unclear. The germline gives CDR1 LNHDA, CDR2 SQIVND (reference sequence). Trimming pared 3 bases from V and 4 bases from J, leaving 16 bases between. This CDR3 is 16 amino acids long. The CDR3 DNA reads as TGTGCCAGTAGTATTCCACGGGTCTCCCGTAATCAGCCCCAGCATTTT. Protein product: CASSIPRVSRNQPQHF.

This CDR3 is CASSSAETQYF. The CDR3 nucleotides are TGTGCCAGCAGCTCGGCGGAGACCCAGTACTTC. The chain is built from TRBV5-6 and TRBJ2-5; D not resolved. CDR1 and CDR2 (germline): SGHDT, YYEEEE. The CDR3 length is 11 residues. Trimming shortened V by 3 bases and J by 5 bases, and 5 bases separated the two germline ends.

This clonotype was observed at least ten times. This chain connects TRBV7-2 to TRBJ1-1; D gene uncertain. The CDR3 spans 14 residues. The germline CDR1 and CDR2 sequences are SGHTA and FQGNSA. Deletions cut 1 base from V and 0 bases from J, with 6 bases between. The CDR3: CASSLDPVNTEAFF. DNA of the CDR3: TGTGCCAGCAGCTTAGATCCAGTGAACACTGAAGCTTTCTTT.

This clonotype was observed many times. The junction departs from the called germline gene at one end, perhaps through a read error. The rearrangement links TRBV7-9 to TRBJ2-6; possible D gene TRBD2, 5 bases. Germline CDR1 reads SEHNR; CDR2 reads FQNEAQ (reference sequence). This CDR3 region has 18 residues. This CDR3 is CSVTGGLLLLSGANVLTF. The CDR3 nucleotides read TGCAGCGTAACGGGCGGACTGTTACTCCTCTCTGGGGCCAACGTCCTGACTTTC.

This clonotype has a handful of counts. The gene calls are TRBV12-3 or TRBV12-4 and TRBJ1-2; the D is unclear. V lost 3 bases to trimming and J lost 0 bases, with 5 bases between them. The CDR3 spans 13 residues. CDR3 sequence (DNA): TGTGCCAGCAGTTTCGAGCCTAACTATGGCTACACCTTC. It encodes CASSFEPNYGYTF.

This clonotype was recorded a few times. The chain links TRBV29-1 to TRBJ1-1, with 7 positions matching TRBD1. The germline V gene has CDR1 SQVTM and CDR2 ANQGSEA. The V segment lost 7 bases and the J segment 5 bases; nucleotides outside the gene matches: 7. The CDR3 runs 12 residues. The DNA for the CDR3 is TGCAGCGCGGACAGGTCTTCTACTGAAGCTTTCTTT. This encodes CSADRSSTEAFF.

This clonotype was counted a few times. CDR3 sequence reads: CASVGHSNQPQHF. The CDR3 nucleotides read TGTGCCAGTGTGGGTCATAGCAATCAGCCCCAGCATTTT. The rearrangement joins TRBV12-3 or TRBV12-4 to TRBJ1-5; no reliable D call. The V end was cut by 9 bases, the J end by 0 bases, with 9 bases between. This CDR3 has 13 amino acids.

The chain recombines TRBV28 with TRBJ2-1; D gene unclear. The germline CDR1 and CDR2 sequences are MDHEN and SYDVKM. This CDR3 contains 14 residues. The V and J ends lost 2 bases and 9 bases respectively, with 14 bases between them. The CDR3 loop is CASSLGPGPFEQFF. The CDR3 bases are TGTGCCAGCAGTTTAGGCCCTGGACCCTTTGAGCAGTTCTTC.

The chain couples TRBV5-4 to TRBJ1-2; maybe TRBD1 (5 bases). The CDR3 runs to 16 residues. CDR1 and CDR2 (germline): SGHNT, YYREEE (reference sequence). Trimming pared 0 bases from V and 3 bases from J, leaving 15 bases between. In DNA, the CDR3 is TGTGCCAGCAGCTTGGGGGGACCAGTTCTAGACTATGGCTACACCTTC. It specifies CASSLGGPVLDYGYTF.

The sample holds many counts of this clonotype. V is TRBV7-9 and J is TRBJ2-6; 7 bases fit TRBD1. This CDR3 region has 17 residues. The V gene's germline CDR1 is SEHNR and CDR2 FQNEAQ (reference sequence). The V and J ends lost 7 bases and 5 bases, in that order; junction bases with no gene match: 14. This CDR3 reads CASTRLSQGERANVLTF. CDR3 DNA: TGTGCCAGCACCCGCTTATCGCAGGGGGAAAGGGCCAACGTCCTGACTTTC.

This clonotype was counted ten times or more. The genes are TRBV19 and TRBJ1-5; the D gene is possibly TRBD1 (5 bases). The CDR3 extends over 16 amino acids. The V and J ends lost 5 bases and 3 bases respectively, with 17 bases between them. CDR1 is LNHDA, CDR2 SQIVND, per germline (reference sequence). CDR3 nucleotide sequence: TGTGCCAGTAGTGCTGACCTGGACACTCACAATCAGCCCCAGCATTTT. Translation gives CASSADLDTHNQPQHF.

This clonotype was picked up many times. The chain is built from TRBV7-2 and TRBJ2-1; TRBD1 might be the D (5 bases). This CDR3 has 13 amino acids. V dropped 0 bases and J dropped 8 bases, with 8 bases sitting between them. CDR1 SGHTA and CDR2 FQGNSA come from the germline V gene. The CDR3, as DNA: TGTGCCAGCAGCTTAGCGGTCAGGGATGAGCAGTTCTTC. Protein: CASSLAVRDEQFF.

This clonotype came up many times. CDR3 region: CASSGAGQGDSYEQYF. Written as DNA, the CDR3 is TGTGCCAGCAGCGGCGCGGGACAGGGAGACTCCTACGAGCAGTACTTC. V usage is TRBV28 and J usage is TRBJ2-7, with 9 bases lining up with TRBD1. Germline-derived CDR1 and CDR2 are MDHEN and SYDVKM. This CDR3 has 16 amino acids. V lost 6 bases to trimming and J lost 0 bases; unmatched junction nucleotides: 9.

This sequence joins TRBV6-2 or TRBV6-3 and TRBJ2-1; D might be TRBD2 (6 bases). CDR3 length: 13 amino acids. Germline V lookup: CDR1 MNHEY, CDR2 SVGEGT. V was cut by 5 bases and J by 10 bases, with 15 bases left in between. CDR3 loop: CASSRLGSKEQFF. The CDR3 DNA is TGTGCCAGCAGTCGACTAGGGTCCAAAGAGCAGTTCTTC.

In the case of this clonotype: Compared with germline, one end of the junction differs, possibly owing to a read error. CDR3 amino acids: CASSHRGGTYEQHF. The CDR3 coding sequence is TGTGCCAGCAGTCATAGAGGGGGGACCTACGAGCAGCACTTC. The chain employs TRBV28 and TRBJ2-7; D assignment may be TRBD1 or TRBD2 (6 bases each). From germline, CDR1 is MDHEN and CDR2 SYDVKM. The CDR3 contains 14 residues. The complete variable domain, with remaining parts taken from reference TRBV28 and TRBJ2-7, reads DVKVTQSSRYLVKRTGEKVFLECVQDMDHENMFWYRQDPGLGLRLIYFSYDVKMKEKGDIPEGYSVSREKKERFSLILESASTNQTSMYLCASSHRGGTYEQHFGPGTRLTVT.

The chain couples TRBV12-3 or TRBV12-4 to TRBJ1-4; D is unresolved. Between the trimmed V and J ends, which lost 6 bases and 3 bases, there was a span of 14 bases. There are 15 residues in the CDR3. The CDR3 reads CASSLSGYPNEKLFF. The CDR3 DNA reads TGTGCCAGCAGCCTATCCGGCTACCCTAATGAAAAACTGTTTTTT.

This clonotype was observed many times. J is TRBJ1-2 and V is TRBV7-2, with D unresolved. Germline lookup yields CDR1 SGHTA and CDR2 FQGNSA. V was shortened by 3 bases and J by 7 bases, with 12 bases between the two germline ends. This CDR3 region has 13 residues. CDR3 DNA sequence: TGTGCCAGCAGCTTGAATCCTACGGGTGGCTACACCTTC. Its translation: CASSLNPTGGYTF.

At least ten counts were recorded for this clonotype. CDR3 residues: CASSWRQGYTGELFF. In DNA form, the CDR3 reads TGTGCCAGCAGCTGGAGACAGGGGTACACCGGGGAGCTGTTTTTT. The gene calls are TRBV7-2 and TRBJ2-2, with 8 bases fitting TRBD1. J gave up 3 bases and V 4 bases, and 4 bases lay outside the gene matches. The CDR3 extends over 15 amino acids. The germline V gene encodes CDR1 SGHTA and CDR2 FQGNSA.

The genes are TRBV7-6 and TRBJ2-2, with a weak D call TRBD1 (5 bases). V lost 6 bases and J 1 base, leaving 9 bases between the germline ends. The CDR3 contains 14 residues. Germline-derived CDR1 and CDR2 are SGHVS and FNYEAQ. This CDR3 reads CASSFGQNTGELFF. DNA of the CDR3: TGTGCCAGCAGTTTCGGACAGAACACCGGGGAGCTGTTTTTT.

The rearrangement joins TRBV27 to TRBJ2-1, with D maybe TRBD1 (6 bases). The CDR3 runs to 17 residues. Germline CDR1 reads MNHEY; CDR2 reads SMNVEV (reference sequence). V shed 6 bases and J shed 6 bases, with 24 bases lying between them. The CDR3 DNA is TGTGCCAGCAGCGCTCTCCCCAGGGGACATGGTTTCAATGAGCAGTTCTTC. It codes for CASSALPRGHGFNEQFF.

This clonotype was observed many times. The chain joins TRBV7-6 to TRBJ2-3, with a possible D match to TRBD1 (6 bases). Trimming removed 6 bases at V and 4 bases at J, with 14 bases between. The CDR3 sequence is 14 residues long. The germline gives CDR1 SGHVS, CDR2 FNYEAQ. CDR3 residues: CASRPRGFADTQYF. The DNA for the CDR3 is TGTGCCAGCAGACCGAGGGGGTTCGCAGATACGCAGTATTTT.

Concerning this clonotype itself: At one of its ends the junction is not consistent with the germline gene, which may arise from a read error. V gene TRBV7-6 combines with J gene TRBJ2-5; D is possibly TRBD2 (6 bases). The CDR3 consists of 14 residues. The germline CDR1 and CDR2 sequences are SGHVS and FNYEAQ. The CDR3 DNA reads as TGTGCTAGCAGCTTAGAGCCGGGAGAAGAGACCCAGTACTTC. Its protein product is CASSLEPGEETQYF.

The sample holds a few counts of this clonotype. The J gene is TRBJ1-5, the V gene TRBV19; D gene uncertain. This CDR3 is 17 amino acids long. Per the germline V gene, CDR1 is LNHDA and CDR2 is SQIVND (reference sequence). Trimming removed 4 bases from V and 1 base from J, with 17 bases in between. CDR3 region: CASSTAPGWPSNQPQHF. The CDR3 DNA is TGTGCCAGTAGTACGGCCCCGGGGTGGCCGAGCAATCAGCCCCAGCATTTT.

This clonotype was recorded at least ten times. V and J are TRBV28 and TRBJ2-7, with TRBD2 as a possible D gene (5 bases). V dropped 7 bases and J dropped 5 bases, with 12 bases sitting between them. In germline, CDR1 is MDHEN, CDR2 SYDVKM. The CDR3 extends over 12 amino acids. DNA of the CDR3: TGTGCCAGCAACATTTTCGGGGACGAGCAGTACTTC. Encoded protein: CASNIFGDEQYF.